These 6 T cell receptor beta chains were all obtained from the same sample, sequenced in a study of memory CD4+ T cells and cytomegalovirus serostatus. Measured with immunoSEQ multiplex PCR; TCRdb has only the in-frame clones, and not every one. The sample consists of roughly 48,000 clones, about three quarters of them appearing once. The sort gate was single viable CD3+CD4+CD8-CD45RO+ cells for memory CD4+ T cells. The sample comprised memory CD4+ T cells from blood. The source of these receptors is an adult in good health and CMV-seropositive.

The chain carries TRBV29-1 and TRBJ1-1; D is possibly TRBD1 (5 bases). Germline V gene lookup returns CDR1 SQVTM and CDR2 ANQGSEA. V lost 4 bases, J lost 1 base, and 13 bases lay in between. The CDR3 spans 14 residues. The CDR3 spells CSVGAGRGNTEAFF. CDR3 bases: TGCAGCGTTGGGGCCGGTAGGGGGAACACTGAAGCTTTCTTT.

The chain carries TRBV7-2 and TRBJ2-1; 9 nucleotides align to TRBD1. This CDR3 is built from 15 residues. Germline loops: CDR1 SGHTA, CDR2 FQGNSA. The V and J ends lost 5 bases and 2 bases, in that order; junction bases with no gene match: 4. The CDR3 DNA is TGTGCCAGCAGCCTGGGACAGGGTCCCTACAATGAGCAGTTCTTC. The encoded protein is CASSLGQGPYNEQFF.

V gene TRBV7-2 combines with J gene TRBJ1-1, with 8 positions matching TRBD1. V lost 5 bases to trimming and J lost 6 bases; unmatched junction nucleotides: 8. Germline V gene data show CDR1 as SGHTA and CDR2 as FQGNSA. The CDR3 is 14 amino acids. The CDR3: CASSIRQGWAEAFF. The CDR3 DNA reads TGTGCCAGCAGCATAAGACAGGGGTGGGCTGAAGCTTTCTTT.

The gene calls are TRBV11-2 and TRBJ2-1; the match to TRBD2 covers 12 bases. The V gene end was trimmed by 5 bases and the J gene end by 0 bases; junction bases not matched to a gene: 11. Per the germline V gene, CDR1 is SGHAT and CDR2 is FQNNGV. CDR3 length equals 19 residues. CDR3 sequence: CASSPGGLAGLSSYNEQFF. The DNA for the CDR3 is TGTGCCAGCAGCCCAGGGGGACTAGCGGGCCTGAGCTCCTACAATGAGCAGTTCTTC.

The chain joins TRBV4-2 to TRBJ2-1; 9 bases line up with TRBD1. CDR1 and CDR2 from the germline V gene are LGHNA and YNFKEQ. CDR3 length: 16 amino acids. With V trimmed by 0 bases and J by 10 bases, 10 bases remained unmatched. The CDR3 sequence: CASSQDTGGASTEQFF. CDR3 nucleotides: TGTGCCAGCAGCCAAGACACAGGGGGCGCTTCGACGGAGCAGTTCTTC.

The rearrangement uses TRBV28 and TRBJ2-1; TRBD2 matches 8 bases. The CDR3 has 15 residues. The V gene end was trimmed by 0 bases and the J gene end by 5 bases; junction bases not matched to a gene: 3. Germline V gene lookup returns CDR1 MDHEN and CDR2 SYDVKM. This CDR3 is CASSLWGSGNNEQFF. The CDR3 nucleotides are TGTGCCAGCAGTTTATGGGGTAGCGGGAACAATGAGCAGTTCTTC.